This record looks at one TCR beta chain sequence and its context. The ends lost 4 bases at V and 7 bases at J; junction bases unmatched: 11. Germline values: CDR1 SGHRS, CDR2 YFSETQ. The CDR3 covers 16 residues. This entry comes from a study of blood T cell repertoires in COVID-19. Turning to the study itself: In each case, the material was cDNA or gDNA derived from T cells, B-cell-depleted T cells, or PBMCs.

In the original workflow: Cell counts per sample came from amplifying reference gene primers. Profiled with immunoSEQ multiplex PCR; TCRdb holds only in-frame clones, not every one. V, J and clone size reflect that table, while D and trimming were determined from the DNA. The data hold around 80,000 clones, with approximately 84% observed a single time. The chain carries TRBV5-1 and TRBJ2-1; 10 bases are a match to TRBD2. The sequenced material came from peripheral blood. This receptor was taken from a man aged 45-60 years with COVID-19, enrolled during active disease. CDR3 nucleotide sequence: TGCGCCAGCAGCCCTCCAGCGGGAGGGGGAGATAATGAGCAGTTCTTC. This sequence encodes CASSPPAGGGDNEQFF.